These 3 T cell receptor beta chains originate from one sample sequenced in a study of tumor and adjacent non-tumor tissue in lung cancer. Three rounds of nested PCR, following a modified ARM-PCR protocol, produced the TCRbeta library. From the multiplex PCR reads, TCRdb called clonotypes with MiXCR, one entry per CDR3 protein. The table includes approximately 79,000 distinct CDR3 sequences, just under 75% detected once. The template was RNA from unsorted bulk tissue. The sequenced sample consisted of lung tumor tissue. All receptors come from a middle-aged woman with non-small cell lung cancer.

In regard to this clonotype: No conserved phenylalanine or tryptophan is present at the end of the CDR3, so a read error is the likely explanation. The chain joins TRBV6-1 to TRBJ2-3; D not resolved. The CDR3 contains 12 residues. V was pared by 7 bases and J by 2 bases, with 7 bases between. The V gene's germline CDR1 is MNHNS and CDR2 SASEGT. The CDR3 nucleotides are TGTGCCAGCACGATGAACACAGATACGCAGTATATT. It specifies CASTMNTDTQYI.

Details on this clonotype: Sequence at one end of the junction differs from germline and may be a read error. The CDR3 loop is CSVTSGFSYSEQSF. The DNA of the CDR3 is TGCAGCGTGACTAGCGGATTTTCTTACAGTGAGCAGTCCTTC. The rearrangement joins TRBV29-1 to TRBJ2-1; 9 nucleotides match TRBD2. Germline loops: CDR1 SQVTM, CDR2 ANQGSEA. The CDR3 has 14 residues.

J is TRBJ2-1 and V is TRBV10-3; D might be TRBD2 (6 bases). V was shortened by 0 bases and J by 14 bases, with 11 bases between the two germline ends. Per germline, CDR1 ENHRY and CDR2 SYGVKD. The CDR3 contains 12 residues. CDR3 DNA: TGTGCCATCAGTGAGTCTCGGGAGTGCAAGTTCTTC. Its translation: CAISESRECKFF.